Below, 18 T cell receptor beta chains from the same sample are listed, as sequenced in a study of T-cell reconstitution after alpha-beta-depleted transplantation in children. Molecular barcoding with unique molecular identifiers was used for the TCRbeta library. TCRdb independently ran MiXCR on the PCR reads; one entry per CDR3 protein. The repertoire holds around 94,000 distinct CDR3 sequences, with 6% to 9% as singletons. The sample in question was PBMCs, obtained before TCRalphabeta/CD19-depleted stem cell transplant. All receptors derive from a boy aged 2 to 10 with acute lymphoblastic leukemia, due to receive a stem cell transplant.

A word on this clonotype: One end of the junction fails to match germline, which may point to a read error. The rearrangement links TRBV20-1 to TRBJ2-2, with D perhaps matching TRBD1 or TRBD2 (5 bases each). This CDR3 contains 14 residues. Germline CDR1 reads DFQATT; CDR2 reads SNEGSKA (reference sequence). The CDR3 sequence is CSARQGTRTGEQFF. The CDR3 DNA is TGCAGTGCTAGACAGGGAACGAGGACCGGGGAGCAGTTTTTT.

This clonotype occurred a few times. The V and J genes are TRBV7-2 and TRBJ2-7, with 8 nucleotides matching TRBD1. The J segment lost 5 bases and the V segment lost 5 bases, leaving 8 bases of the junction unmatched. CDR3 length equals 14 residues. Germline assignment: CDR1 SGHTA and CDR2 FQGNSA. In nucleotides, the CDR3 is TGTGCCAGCAGCGGCGGACAGGGAGCGGACGAGCAGTACTTC. Amino acid sequence: CASSGGQGADEQYF.

The table lists this clonotype with a few counts. The chain links TRBV14 to TRBJ1-2; a weak D match, TRBD1 (6 bases). This CDR3 contains 14 residues. The V gene's germline CDR1 is SGHDN and CDR2 FVKESK. Trimming removed 6 bases at V and 4 bases at J, with 15 bases between. The CDR3 nucleotides are TGTGCCAGCAGGGAATCAGGGGAGCGCTATGGCTACACCTTC. It yields the protein CASRESGERYGYTF.

This clonotype was seen at least ten times. The gene calls are TRBV4-1 and TRBJ1-1, with D uncertain. The V and J ends lost 0 bases and 7 bases respectively, with 21 bases between them. The CDR3 has 17 amino acids. Germline V gene data show CDR1 as MGHRA and CDR2 as YSYEKL. The CDR3 sequence: CASSQEEVTGISDEAFF. The CDR3 coding sequence is TGCGCCAGCAGCCAAGAAGAGGTTACCGGGATAAGTGATGAAGCTTTCTTT.

This clonotype was counted ten times or more. This rearrangement joins TRBV10-2 to TRBJ2-3, with 11 positions matching TRBD2. Germline lookup yields CDR1 WSHSY and CDR2 SAAADI. The CDR3 extends over 16 amino acids. V dropped 6 bases and J dropped 4; count of bases not matched to a gene: 9. The CDR3 DNA is TGCGCCAGCAGGACCAATAGCGGGGGGGCCCCAGATACGCAGTATTTT. Translating gives CASRTNSGGAPDTQYF.

The table lists this clonotype with many counts. This sequence joins TRBV7-9 and TRBJ2-1; D unclear. The CDR3 is made up of 13 amino acids. V was shortened by 1 base and J by 4 bases, with 5 bases between the two germline ends. CDR1 and CDR2 from the germline V gene are SEHNR and FQNEAQ (reference sequence). The CDR3 reads CASSLERYNEQFF. The CDR3 region has the DNA TGTGCCAGCAGCTTAGAACGTTACAATGAGCAGTTCTTC.

A few counts support this clonotype. Sequence at one end of the junction differs from germline and may be a read error. The V call is TRBV29-1, the J call TRBJ2-3; weak D call: TRBD1 (6 bases). In germline, CDR1 is SQVTM, CDR2 ANQGSEA. The CDR3 extends over 16 amino acids. CDR3 DNA: TGCAGCGTGGAAGGGGGTGGGAGCAGGTCGACAGATACGCAGTATTTT. This translates into CSVEGGGSRSTDTQYF.

The sample holds many counts of this clonotype. The chain joins TRBV21-1 to TRBJ2-3; the table assigns TRBD2, which was not confirmed against the DNA. TRBV21-1 is noted as a pseudogene. This CDR3 contains 15 residues. The CDR3 loop reads CASNPRDFPTDTQYF. The CDR3 DNA reads TGTGCCAGCAACCCGAGGGACTTTCCCACAGATACGCAGTATTTT.

This clonotype was observed many times. The chain joins TRBV28 to TRBJ2-7; no reliable D call. Between the trimmed V and J ends, which lost 7 bases and 3 bases, there was a span of 19 bases. Looked up from germline, CDR1 is MDHEN and CDR2 is SYDVKM. The CDR3 totals 15 residues. The chain's CDR3 is CASIFSDGLYYEQYF. The DNA for the CDR3 is TGTGCCAGCATTTTCTCGGACGGGCTGTACTACGAGCAGTACTTC.

The J gene is TRBJ2-1, the V gene TRBV5-6; TRBD2 agrees at 12 bases. V dropped 7 bases and J dropped 4; count of bases not matched to a gene: 0. The germline CDR1 and CDR2 sequences are SGHDT and YYEEEE. This CDR3 is 13 amino acids long. The CDR3 DNA follows: TGTGCCAGCGGGACTAGCGGGTACAATGAGCAGTTCTTC. Translation gives CASGTSGYNEQFF.

This clonotype was picked up a small number of times. The rearrangement joins TRBV10-2 to TRBJ2-3; D perhaps matches TRBD2 (6 bases). The ends were cut back, 11 bases at V and 8 bases at J, with 17 bases in the middle. Germline V CDR1 and CDR2: WSHSY, SAAADI. The CDR3 contains 12 residues. CDR3 nucleotides: TGCGCCGCGGGGCCCGGTGTTGGTACGCAGTATTTT. Its protein is CAAGPGVGTQYF.

There are many counts of this clonotype. The rearrangement uses TRBV14 and TRBJ2-7; D unclear. The CDR3 runs to 14 residues. Between the trimmed V and J ends, which lost 4 bases and 1 base, there was a span of 11 bases. Germline lookup yields CDR1 SGHDN and CDR2 FVKESK. The DNA of the CDR3 is TGTGCCAGCAGCCTACAAGGGTGGTCCTACGAGCAGTACTTC. Translated: CASSLQGWSYEQYF.

By share of the sample, this clonotype is medium-sized (0.01 to 0.1%). J is TRBJ2-2 and V is TRBV4-1, with TRBD2 matching over 9 bases. The CDR3 runs to 16 residues. The V segment lost 1 base and the J segment 3 bases; nucleotides outside the gene matches: 3. Germline V gene data show CDR1 as MGHRA and CDR2 as YSYEKL. The CDR3 reads CASSQGGGGDTGELFF. CDR3 coding DNA: TGCGCCAGCAGCCAAGGCGGGGGGGGTGACACCGGGGAGCTGTTTTTT.

The gene calls are TRBV9 and TRBJ1-2, with a weak D call TRBD1 (5 bases). Germline values: CDR1 SGDLS, CDR2 YYNGEE. This CDR3 is 14 amino acids long. Trimming left V 1 base short and J 4 bases short, with 11 bases between. The CDR3, as DNA: TGTGCCAGCAGCGTACAGGGCGTGGGCTATGGCTACACCTTC. It specifies CASSVQGVGYGYTF.

This clonotype was recorded many times. This chain uses TRBV12-3 or TRBV12-4 with TRBJ2-5; D is undetermined. The CDR3 runs 13 residues. V lost 7 bases, J lost 3 bases, and 12 bases lay in between. The CDR3 region is CASTSAKEETQYF. In DNA form, the CDR3 reads TGTGCCAGCACCTCAGCTAAGGAAGAGACCCAGTACTTC.

The rearrangement joins TRBV5-5 to TRBJ1-3; D is uncertain. Looked up from germline, CDR1 is SGHKS and CDR2 is YYEKEE (reference sequence). Trimming shortened V by 0 bases and J by 0 bases, and 4 bases separated the two germline ends. The CDR3 is 14 residues long. CDR3 in DNA: TGTGCCAGCAGCTTGGGCAGCTCTGGAAACACCATATATTTT. Translated, it gives CASSLGSSGNTIYF.

At least ten counts were recorded for this clonotype. The rearrangement links TRBV21-1 to TRBJ1-2; TRBD1, the table's D call, was not compared with the DNA. TRBV21-1 is a known pseudogene. This CDR3 has 15 residues. The CDR3 region is CASSTPRGATSGYTF. The CDR3 DNA follows: TGTGCCAGCAGCACCCCCCGGGGGGCGACGAGTGGCTACACCTTC.

The rearrangement links TRBV11-2 to TRBJ1-2; D remains ambiguous. The CDR3 is 15 residues long. CDR1 is SGHAT, CDR2 FQNNGV, per germline. The V end lost 5 bases, the J end lost 4 bases, and 17 bases lay between the germline ends. This chain's CDR3 is CASSQHHGWGYGYTF. CDR3 DNA: TGTGCCAGCAGCCAACACCACGGCTGGGGCTATGGCTACACCTTC.